One sample yielded the 26 T cell receptor beta chains listed below, sequenced in a study of T cells in Graves' hyperthyroidism and ophthalmopathy. Using RNA transcripts as the source, TCR beta CDR3 regions were amplified. In the first-round RT-PCR of the TCR CDR3, the HTBI primer set was used. TCRdb used MiXCR to reprocess the multiplex PCR reads, holding one entry per CDR3 protein. This sample has around 340,000 distinct CDR3 sequences; approximately 15% occur once, and the top ten carry approximately 25%. Material for sequencing was blood. These receptors were obtained from a woman in her twenties or thirties with Graves' hyperthyroidism.

This clonotype was seen a handful of times. The genes are TRBV5-5 and TRBJ1-1, with 9 bases lining up with TRBD1. Germline CDR1 reads SGHKS; CDR2 reads YYEKEE (reference sequence). The V and J ends lost 6 bases and 11 bases, in that order; junction bases with no gene match: 8. The CDR3 covers 12 residues. The CDR3 DNA reads TGTGCCAGCACCCCGGGACAGGGTCTTGCTTTCTTT. Protein sequence: CASTPGQGLAFF.

The sample holds many counts of this clonotype. The chain is built from TRBV30 and TRBJ1-2; 9 bases are a match to TRBD1. CDR3 size: 15 residues. CDR1 and CDR2 from the germline V gene are GTSNPN and SVGIG (reference sequence). The V gene end was trimmed by 4 bases and the J gene end by 2 bases; junction bases not matched to a gene: 8. The CDR3 region has the DNA TGTGCCTGGAATAGGGGACAGGGAAGAAACTATGGCTACACCTTC. Residues: CAWNRGQGRNYGYTF.

This clonotype was detected a few times. The rearrangement links TRBV20-1 to TRBJ2-2, with D unresolved. The CDR3 has 12 amino acids. The V end lost 6 bases, the J end lost 8 bases, and 13 bases lay between the germline ends. CDR1 and CDR2 from the germline V gene are DFQATT and SNEGSKA (reference sequence). The CDR3, as DNA: TGCAGTGCCGAACCTCCCGGGGGGGAGCTGTTTTTT. It encodes CSAEPPGGELFF.

This clonotype was recorded at least ten times. The chain uses TRBV2 and TRBJ2-5, with TRBD2 identical over 8 bases. The CDR3 is made up of 16 amino acids. Germline V gene lookup returns CDR1 SNHLY and CDR2 FYNNEI. Trimming removed 6 bases from V and 0 bases from J; junction bases left unmatched: 9. CDR3 sequence: CASRGGSGAYQETQYF. The CDR3 region has the DNA TGTGCCAGCAGAGGGGGTAGCGGGGCGTACCAAGAGACCCAGTACTTC.

This clonotype was observed many times. The CDR3 DNA is TGTGCCAGCAGTTTCTCCCAGGGTTTGTACGAGCAGTACTTC. Translating it yields CASSFSQGLYEQYF. This rearrangement joins TRBV28 to TRBJ2-7, with TRBD1 as a possible D gene (5 bases). This CDR3 has 14 amino acids. V was clipped by 3 bases and J by 4 bases, with 13 bases between them. CDR1 MDHEN and CDR2 SYDVKM come from the germline V gene.

This clonotype was observed many times. The V call is TRBV24-1, the J call TRBJ1-2; no clear D gene. This CDR3 has 14 residues. Germline V lookup: CDR1 KGHDR, CDR2 SFDVKD. V was clipped by 1 base and J by 0 bases, with 5 bases between them. The CDR3 region is CATSDLLTNYGYTF. DNA for the CDR3: TGTGCCACCAGTGATTTACTCACTAACTATGGCTACACCTTC.

This clonotype was recorded at least ten times. The V and J genes are TRBV28 and TRBJ2-1; weak D call: TRBD1 (8 bases). V lost 1 base to trimming and J lost 8 bases, with 15 bases between them. The CDR3 is made up of 15 amino acids. The germline V gene has CDR1 MDHEN and CDR2 SYDVKM. CDR3 protein: CASSLYRGGWDEQFF. In nucleotides, the CDR3 is TGTGCCAGCAGTTTATACAGGGGGGGCTGGGATGAGCAGTTCTTC.

This clonotype was seen at least ten times. The rearrangement links TRBV15 to TRBJ2-7; TRBD2 matches 10 bases. The germline V gene encodes CDR1 LNHNV and CDR2 YYDKDF (reference sequence). The CDR3 totals 16 residues. V shed 0 bases, J shed 1 base, and the junction held 3 bases outside the gene matches. The chain's CDR3 is CATSRDLAGDSYEQYF. CDR3 DNA: TGTGCCACCAGCAGAGACCTAGCGGGGGATTCCTACGAGCAGTACTTC.

This clonotype has more than one count but fewer than ten. J is TRBJ2-2 and V is TRBV20-1; D unresolved. Germline lookup yields CDR1 DFQATT and CDR2 SNEGSKA (reference sequence). V was shortened by 0 bases and J by 0 bases, with 11 bases between the two germline ends. The CDR3 sequence is 16 residues long. As DNA, the CDR3 is TGCAGTGCTAGAGATTTCCGCGACACGAACACCGGGGAGCTGTTTTTT. Its translation is CSARDFRDTNTGELFF.

As for this clonotype: An end of the junction differs from the germline gene, which may be a read error. The chain has TRBV20-1 and TRBJ2-5; possibly TRBD2 for D (5 bases). The CDR3 is 11 amino acids. Germline CDR1 DFQATT, CDR2 SNEGSKA (reference sequence). This CDR3 reads CSTRDQTTKYF. The CDR3 nucleotides are TGCAGTACTAGAGACCAAACTACCAAGTACTTC.

Ten or more counts support this clonotype. The chain carries TRBV12-3 or TRBV12-4 and TRBJ1-4, with D uncertain. The germline V and J ends were trimmed by 2 bases and 8 bases, with 6 bases remaining between them. The CDR3 contains 12 residues. The CDR3 DNA follows: TGTGCCAGCAGTTTAAGTGTCGAAAAACTGTTTTTT. As protein: CASSLSVEKLFF.

This clonotype has only a few counts. The genes are TRBV20-1 and TRBJ2-1; the match to TRBD1 covers 8 bases. This CDR3 is built from 14 residues. Germline V gives CDR1 DFQATT, CDR2 SNEGSKA (reference sequence). Trimming cost V 5 bases and J 9 bases; bases outside gene matches: 12. CDR3 protein: CSAVGTGGFSEQFF. CDR3 nucleotides: TGCAGTGCTGTTGGGACAGGAGGTTTTAGTGAGCAGTTCTTC.

This clonotype was picked up many times. CDR3 coding DNA: TGCAGTGCTAGCCCGAGGACTAGCGTTTACGAGCAGTACTTC. The encoded protein is CSASPRTSVYEQYF. The V call is TRBV20-1, the J call TRBJ2-7; 9 bases line up with TRBD2. The CDR3 runs to 14 residues. Germline CDR1 and CDR2: DFQATT and SNEGSKA (reference sequence). With V trimmed by 3 bases and J by 4 bases, 7 bases remained unmatched.

This clonotype was seen a few times. J is TRBJ2-2 and V is TRBV29-1, with D possibly being TRBD1 (7 bases). This CDR3 has 17 amino acids. Germline V gene lookup returns CDR1 SQVTM and CDR2 ANQGSEA. V was trimmed by 0 bases and J by 6 bases, leaving 20 bases between them. CDR3 residues: CSVEDGVTGTGAGELFF. CDR3 coding DNA: TGCAGCGTTGAAGATGGGGTGACAGGGACGGGGGCCGGGGAGCTGTTTTTT.

A few counts support this clonotype. The rearrangement links TRBV18 to TRBJ2-7; 7 nucleotides line up with TRBD2. The CDR3 totals 16 residues. The J segment lost 2 bases and the V segment lost 5 bases, leaving 12 bases of the junction unmatched. Per the germline V gene, CDR1 is KGHSH and CDR2 is LQKENI. This chain's CDR3 is CASSSRGQRDPYEQYF. The CDR3 DNA follows: TGTGCCAGCTCATCAAGGGGCCAGCGGGACCCCTACGAGCAGTACTTC.

The chain uses TRBV5-5 and TRBJ2-7; 7 bases map to TRBD1. This CDR3 region has 15 residues. V was clipped by 5 bases and J by 1 base; unmatched bases: 9. Germline V CDR1 and CDR2: SGHKS, YYEKEE (reference sequence). CDR3: CASRSLRDSSYEQYF. The CDR3 DNA follows: TGTGCCAGCAGGAGCTTAAGGGACAGTTCCTACGAGCAGTACTTC. Based on the CDR3 plus reference TRBV5-5 and TRBJ2-7, the full variable domain is DAGVTQSPTHLIKTRGQQVTLRCSPISGHKSVSWYQQVLGQGPQFIFQYYEKEERGRGNFPDRFSARQFPNYSSELNVNALLLGDSALYLCASRSLRDSSYEQYFGPGTRLTVT.

This clonotype was seen only a few times. The rearrangement joins TRBV30 to TRBJ2-7; D may match TRBD1 or TRBD2 (5 bases each). Germline V gives CDR1 GTSNPN, CDR2 SVGIG (reference sequence). CDR3 length: 13 residues. V was cut by 5 bases and J by 2 bases, with 13 bases left in between. CDR3 sequence: CAWGAGRAYEQYF. The CDR3, as DNA: TGTGCCTGGGGGGCGGGCCGCGCCTACGAGCAGTACTTC.

This clonotype came up many times. V gene TRBV29-1 combines with J gene TRBJ2-1; D gene unclear. The CDR3 length is 14 residues. Trimming removed 3 bases from V and 0 bases from J, with 9 bases in between. Germline CDR1 SQVTM, CDR2 ANQGSEA. CDR3 sequence: CSVDSSPSYNEQFF. CDR3 nucleotide sequence: TGCAGCGTTGATAGCAGTCCCTCCTACAATGAGCAGTTCTTC.

This clonotype occurred many times. The genes are TRBV6-1 and TRBJ2-5, with TRBD1 as a possible D gene (5 bases). CDR3 length equals 13 residues. V shed 7 bases and J shed 7 bases, with 16 bases lying between them. Per the germline V gene, CDR1 is MNHNS and CDR2 is SASEGT. Written as DNA, the CDR3 is TGTGCCAGCAAGCATAGTAGGGGCGGGACCCAGTACTTC. Its protein product is CASKHSRGGTQYF.

At least ten counts were recorded for this clonotype. In nucleotides, the CDR3 is TGTGCCAGCAGTGAAGGGGCGGGAGGGGGCCAAGAGACCCAGTACTTC. Translated, it gives CASSEGAGGGQETQYF. This chain links TRBV6-1 with TRBJ2-5, with 9 bases that match TRBD2. Germline CDR1 and CDR2: MNHNS and SASEGT. Trimming took 1 base from V and 1 from J; bases not matched to a gene: 4. The CDR3 totals 16 residues.

This clonotype was detected only a few times. V is TRBV27 and J is TRBJ2-2; D is uncertain. V was cut by 3 bases and J by 4 bases, with 9 bases left in between. The germline V gene has CDR1 MNHEY and CDR2 SMNVEV (reference sequence). CDR3 length: 14 amino acids. DNA of the CDR3: TGTGCCAGCAGTTTTACAAGGCTCACCGGGGAGCTGTTTTTT. Its protein product is CASSFTRLTGELFF.

The rearrangement joins TRBV20-1 to TRBJ1-4; 9 bases agree with TRBD1. The CDR3 has 18 amino acids. Germline CDR1 reads DFQATT; CDR2 reads SNEGSKA (reference sequence). The ends lost 1 base at V and 7 bases at J; junction bases unmatched: 16. CDR3 coding DNA: TGCAGTGCTAGAGCCCCGGACAGGGGAGTCAGCAGGAGTGAAAAACTGTTTTTT. This codes for CSARAPDRGVSRSEKLFF.

This sequence joins TRBV9 and TRBJ1-1; TRBD1 matches at 9 bases. The length of the CDR3 is 13 residues. With V trimmed by 4 bases and J by 11 bases, 9 bases remained unmatched. Germline-derived CDR1 and CDR2 are SGDLS and YYNGEE. In DNA, the CDR3 is TGTGCCAGCAGCACGAGACAGGGGGGGGCCGCTTTCTTT. Translating gives CASSTRQGGAAFF.

Regarding this clonotype: A much larger clone lies a single base off, so this may be a read error. The chain has TRBV2 and TRBJ2-1; D gene ambiguous. Germline lookup yields CDR1 SNHLY and CDR2 FYNNEI. CDR3 length equals 11 residues. CDR3 sequence reads: CSSSRESEQFF. The CDR3 bases are TGTTCCAGCAGCCGAGAGTCTGAGCAGTTCTTC.

This clonotype was counted many times. The chain has TRBV25-1 and TRBJ1-1; D gene unclear. In germline, CDR1 is MGHDK, CDR2 SYGVNS. With 2 bases removed from V and 1 base from J, the gap between germline ends came to 11 bases. The CDR3 totals 15 residues. The CDR3 bases are TGTGCCAGCAGTGAACTCGGCAGCTCGAACACTGAAGCTTTCTTT. Its translation is CASSELGSSNTEAFF.

Many counts were recorded for this clonotype. J is TRBJ2-1 and V is TRBV28, with D possibly matching TRBD1 (5 bases). V was trimmed by 3 bases and J by 10 bases, leaving 19 bases between them. CDR1 is MDHEN, CDR2 SYDVKM, per germline. The CDR3 runs 15 residues. The CDR3 loop is CASSFPGLGPGEQFF. In DNA form, the CDR3 reads TGTGCCAGCAGTTTCCCCGGATTGGGCCCAGGGGAGCAGTTCTTC.